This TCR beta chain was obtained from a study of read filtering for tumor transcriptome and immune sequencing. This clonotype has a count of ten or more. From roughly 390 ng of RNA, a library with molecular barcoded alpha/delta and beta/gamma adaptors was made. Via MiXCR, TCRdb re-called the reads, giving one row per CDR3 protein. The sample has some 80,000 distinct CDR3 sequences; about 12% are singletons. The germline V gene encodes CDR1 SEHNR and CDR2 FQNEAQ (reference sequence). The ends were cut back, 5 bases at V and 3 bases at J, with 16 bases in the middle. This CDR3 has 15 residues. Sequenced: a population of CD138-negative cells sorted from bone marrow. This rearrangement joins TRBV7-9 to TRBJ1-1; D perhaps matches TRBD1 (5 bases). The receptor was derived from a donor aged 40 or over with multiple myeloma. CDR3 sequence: CASSEGVSWDTEAFF. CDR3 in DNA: TGTGCCAGCAGCGAAGGGGTGTCGTGGGACACTGAAGCTTTCTTT.